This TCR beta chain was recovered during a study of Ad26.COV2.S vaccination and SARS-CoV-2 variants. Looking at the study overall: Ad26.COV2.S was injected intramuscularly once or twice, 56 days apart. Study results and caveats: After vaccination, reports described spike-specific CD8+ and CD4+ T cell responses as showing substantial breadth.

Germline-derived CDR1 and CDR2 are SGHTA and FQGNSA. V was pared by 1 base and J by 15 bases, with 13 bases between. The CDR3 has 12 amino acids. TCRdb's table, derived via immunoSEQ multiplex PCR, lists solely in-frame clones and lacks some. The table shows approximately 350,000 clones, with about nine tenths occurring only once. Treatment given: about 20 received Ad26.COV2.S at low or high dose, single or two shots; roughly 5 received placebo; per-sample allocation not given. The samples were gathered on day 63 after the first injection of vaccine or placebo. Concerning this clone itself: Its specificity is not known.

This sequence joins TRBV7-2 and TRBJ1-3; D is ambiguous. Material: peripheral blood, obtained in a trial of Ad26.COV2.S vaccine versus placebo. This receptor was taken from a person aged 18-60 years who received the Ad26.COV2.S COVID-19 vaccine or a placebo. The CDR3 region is CASSLDRGDEYF. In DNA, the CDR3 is TGTGCCAGCAGCTTAGATCGCGGGGATGAATATTTT.